The 28 T cell receptor beta chains reported below all come from one sample, sequenced in a study of T cells after yellow fever vaccination. MiXCR was run by TCRdb on the 5' RACE reads, yielding one entry per CDR3 protein. The sample shows about 400,000 distinct CDR3 sequences, under 7.5% of them seen only once. The sequencing used PBMCs, collected 5 days after the yellow fever booster vaccination. These receptors were collected from a man between 25 and 39 years old who received the YFV17D yellow fever vaccine.

V is TRBV27 and J is TRBJ2-2; TRBD1 matches at 8 bases. The CDR3 contains 14 residues. Trimming at V came to 7 bases and at J to 7 bases, leaving 8 bases not matched to a gene. Germline CDR1 reads MNHEY; CDR2 reads SMNVEV (reference sequence). The CDR3 DNA reads TGTGCCAGCAACGACAGGGGCGCCCTCGGGGAGCTGTTTTTT. This encodes CASNDRGALGELFF.

This clonotype was observed at least ten times. For the CDR3, the DNA is TGTGCCAGCAGCCTCCACGACGGGAACACTGAAGCTTTCTTT. Amino acid sequence: CASSLHDGNTEAFF. The genes are TRBV9 and TRBJ1-1; no definite D call. The ends were cut back, 4 bases at V and 1 base at J, with 11 bases in the middle. This CDR3 has 14 residues. Germline CDR1 is SGDLS and CDR2 is YYNGEE.

This sequence joins TRBV5-1 and TRBJ2-3; a possible D gene is TRBD1 (6 bases). V lost 2 bases and J 4 bases, leaving 14 bases between the germline ends. CDR1 and CDR2 from the germline V gene are SGHRS and YFSETQ. The CDR3 length is 15 residues. The CDR3 region is CASSFETGRADTQYF. The CDR3 nucleotides read TGCGCCAGCAGCTTCGAGACAGGTCGGGCAGATACGCAGTATTTT.

This clonotype was detected only a few times. This chain uses TRBV13 with TRBJ2-7; TRBD1 matches 7 bases. The germline V gene encodes CDR1 PRHDT and CDR2 FYEKMQ (reference sequence). After removal of 7 bases from V and 4 bases from J, the junction contained 10 bases not matched to a gene. The length of the CDR3 is 14 residues. The CDR3 bases are TGTGCCAGCACCCGCGGACAGGAAACTTACGAGCAGTACTTC. Translation gives CASTRGQETYEQYF.

The chain joins TRBV5-1 to TRBJ1-1; D might be TRBD1 (5 bases). Trimming left V 7 bases short and J 5 bases short, with 15 bases between. Germline V gives CDR1 SGHRS, CDR2 YFSETQ. The CDR3 loop spans 13 amino acids. The CDR3 protein is CASHGAGETEAFF. CDR3 nucleotides: TGCGCCAGCCACGGGGCAGGAGAAACTGAAGCTTTCTTT.

This clonotype has just a few counts. V is TRBV5-6 and J is TRBJ1-2; D is uncertain. Germline-derived CDR1 and CDR2 are SGHDT and YYEEEE. The V end lost 4 bases, the J end lost 7 bases, and 20 bases lay between the germline ends. CDR3 length equals 15 residues. The CDR3 loop reads CASSVGRAGAIGYTF. CDR3 DNA sequence: TGTGCCAGCAGCGTAGGACGGGCAGGCGCCATTGGCTACACCTTC.

This clonotype occurred once. J is TRBJ2-6 and V is TRBV2; 8 positions agree with TRBD1. From germline, CDR1 is SNHLY and CDR2 FYNNEI. The CDR3 is 17 residues long. V was clipped by 5 bases and J by 1 base; unmatched bases: 7. The CDR3 sequence: CASSQPYRGSGANVLTF. For the CDR3, the DNA is TGTGCCAGCAGTCAACCGTACAGGGGGTCTGGGGCCAACGTCCTGACTTTC.

This clonotype turned up a few times. V usage is TRBV20-1 and J usage is TRBJ2-1; possibly TRBD2 for D (6 bases). The CDR3 has 16 residues. The V gene lost 1 base and the J gene lost 2 bases, with 15 bases spanning the gap. Germline-derived CDR1 and CDR2 are DFQATT and SNEGSKA (reference sequence). The CDR3 region is CSARGAGRDAYNEQFF. CDR3 nucleotides: TGCAGTGCTAGAGGAGCCGGGCGGGACGCCTACAATGAGCAGTTCTTC.

This clonotype has ten or more counts. This sequence joins TRBV10-3 and TRBJ2-5; TRBD2 is a possible D gene (6 bases). CDR1 ENHRY and CDR2 SYGVKD come from the germline V gene. The V and J ends lost 6 bases and 2 bases respectively, with 19 bases between them. The CDR3 covers 16 residues. DNA for the CDR3: TGTGCCATCAGCCCTCTGACTAGGGTGGCACAAGAGACCCAGTACTTC. This gives the protein CAISPLTRVAQETQYF.

This clonotype was observed many times. V and J are TRBV7-8 and TRBJ2-7; 9 bases map to TRBD2. This CDR3 comprises 17 residues. CDR1 and CDR2 (germline): SGHVS, FQNEAQ. Losses at the gene ends were 5 bases for V and 7 bases for J; bases not matched to a gene: 18. The CDR3 coding sequence is TGTGCCAGCAGCCCGTACCTCCGGGCGGGAGGGCCTCAAGAGCAGTACTTC. This gives the protein CASSPYLRAGGPQEQYF.

The chain employs TRBV4-3 and TRBJ1-2, with D tentatively TRBD1 (6 bases). Germline values: CDR1 LGHNA, CDR2 YSLEER. The CDR3 extends over 15 amino acids. The V and J ends lost 1 base and 4 bases respectively, with 13 bases between them. The CDR3 sequence is CASSQASQGGYGYTF. CDR3 in DNA: TGCGCCAGCAGCCAAGCGTCACAGGGCGGCTATGGCTACACCTTC.

The chain links TRBV20-1 to TRBJ1-5, with D unclear. Trimming removed 3 bases from V and 0 bases from J, with 9 bases in between. CDR3 length: 14 amino acids. Per the germline V gene, CDR1 is DFQATT and CDR2 is SNEGSKA (reference sequence). For the CDR3, the DNA is TGCAGTGCTAGCGTTTGGGGTAGCAATCAGCCCCAGCATTTT. Its translation is CSASVWGSNQPQHF.

This clonotype was recorded many times. The chain links TRBV7-2 to TRBJ2-3; the match to TRBD1 covers 10 bases. The CDR3 totals 14 residues. Germline-derived CDR1 and CDR2 are SGHTA and FQGNSA. J gave up 4 bases and V 5 bases, and 3 bases lay outside the gene matches. CDR3 bases: TGTGCCAGCAGCCAGGACAGGGGGGCAGATACGCAGTATTTT. Protein product: CASSQDRGADTQYF.

Many counts were recorded for this clonotype. V usage is TRBV20-1 and J usage is TRBJ2-1, with TRBD2 matching 8 bases. This CDR3 contains 15 residues. Germline assignment: CDR1 DFQATT and CDR2 SNEGSKA (reference sequence). The V gene end was trimmed by 5 bases and the J gene end by 0 bases; junction bases not matched to a gene: 6. CDR3 in DNA: TGCAGTGCTTCTTCGGGGACTAGCTCCTACAATGAGCAGTTCTTC. Translated: CSASSGTSSYNEQFF.

The rearrangement links TRBV5-1 to TRBJ2-7, with D possibly TRBD1 on 7 matching bases. Germline V lookup: CDR1 SGHRS, CDR2 YFSETQ. V was pared by 6 bases and J by 2 bases, with 18 bases between. The CDR3 is made up of 15 amino acids. CDR3 amino acids: CASNEGGTVPYEQYF. CDR3 bases: TGCGCCAGCAACGAAGGAGGGACAGTACCCTACGAGCAGTACTTC.

In its sample, this clonotype was seen a few times. This chain connects TRBV10-3 to TRBJ2-5; no clear D. This CDR3 is 11 amino acids long. Germline lookup yields CDR1 ENHRY and CDR2 SYGVKD. Between the trimmed V and J ends, which lost 7 bases and 4 bases, there was a span of 7 bases. CDR3 residues: CAIKFGETQYF. In nucleotides, the CDR3 is TGTGCCATCAAATTCGGAGAGACCCAGTACTTC.

This clonotype was counted ten times or more. V is TRBV7-8 and J is TRBJ2-3; a weak D match, TRBD2 (6 bases). This CDR3 spans 14 amino acids. V shed 1 base and J shed 3 bases, with 8 bases lying between them. CDR1 and CDR2 (germline): SGHVS, FQNEAQ. This CDR3 is CASSLELATDTQYF. CDR3 DNA sequence: TGTGCCAGCAGCTTAGAACTAGCAACAGATACGCAGTATTTT.

V is TRBV5-1 and J is TRBJ2-2; no firm D call. The germline CDR1 and CDR2 sequences are SGHRS and YFSETQ. The CDR3 is made up of 14 amino acids. V dropped 0 bases and J dropped 4 bases, with 7 bases sitting between them. CDR3 nucleotides: TGCGCCAGCAGCTTGGAAGGGCGCACCGGGGAGCTGTTTTTT. Encoded protein: CASSLEGRTGELFF.

This chain links TRBV20-1 with TRBJ2-7; 10 bases map to TRBD1. The CDR3 totals 14 residues. Germline CDR1 and CDR2: DFQATT and SNEGSKA (reference sequence). Unmatched junction bases numbered 6, after V lost 3 bases and J lost 4 bases. DNA of the CDR3: TGCAGTGCTAGTCGACAGGGGGCTATGTACGAGCAGTACTTC. It codes for CSASRQGAMYEQYF.

This clonotype has a count of ten or more. This chain joins TRBV7-9 and TRBJ2-7; perhaps D is TRBD1 or TRBD2 (6 bases each). The V and J ends lost 5 bases and 4 bases respectively, with 24 bases between them. From germline, CDR1 is SEHNR and CDR2 FQNEAQ (reference sequence). CDR3 length: 17 residues. Written as DNA, the CDR3 is TGTGCCAGCAGCCCAAGCCCGGGGGCAGGGCTAGGATACGAGCAGTACTTC. It is translated as CASSPSPGAGLGYEQYF.

This clonotype was counted a few times. The V gene is TRBV10-3, the J gene TRBJ2-3; D is unclear. CDR1 is ENHRY, CDR2 SYGVKD, per germline. The CDR3 is made up of 15 amino acids. Trimming took off 6 bases at V and 6 bases at J, with 19 bases between the two ends. The CDR3 region has the DNA TGTGCCATCAGCGAGAACGAAAAACCCTCGGATACGCAGTATTTT. Amino acid sequence: CAISENEKPSDTQYF.

Many counts were recorded for this clonotype. V gene TRBV15 combines with J gene TRBJ1-6, with D maybe TRBD1 (6 bases). V was pared by 1 base and J by 11 bases, with 18 bases between. CDR1 LNHNV and CDR2 YYDKDF come from the germline V gene (reference sequence). The CDR3 consists of 16 residues. The CDR3 region is CATSRGSGRGQAPLHF. CDR3 nucleotides: TGTGCCACCAGCAGAGGTAGCGGCAGGGGCCAAGCACCCCTCCACTTT.

This clonotype was detected only a few times. The V call is TRBV30, the J call TRBJ2-2; D might be TRBD1 or TRBD2, each matching 6 bases. The V end was cut by 3 bases, the J end by 6 bases, with 8 bases between. The CDR3 runs 12 residues. Looked up from germline, CDR1 is GTSNPN and CDR2 is SVGIG (reference sequence). CDR3 protein: CAWRRGAGELFF. The CDR3 bases are TGTGCCTGGAGAAGGGGGGCCGGGGAGCTGTTTTTT.

For the CDR3, the DNA is TGTGCCATCTGTTATTACTCGCTCCGGGACAGCCATAACTATGGCTACACCTTC. Its protein is CAICYYSLRDSHNYGYTF. The chain couples TRBV3-1 to TRBJ1-2; 7 nucleotides match TRBD1. Germline trimming cut 10 bases from V and 1 base from J; bases unmatched to any gene: 21. The CDR3 sequence is 18 residues long. Germline V gene data show CDR1 as LGHDT and CDR2 as YNNKEL (reference sequence).

J is TRBJ2-1 and V is TRBV5-1, with 7 bases identical to TRBD2. Germline CDR1 is SGHRS and CDR2 is YFSETQ. V was pared by 1 base and J by 6 bases, with 7 bases of the junction left unmatched. The CDR3 contains 15 residues. This CDR3 is CASSLREGQGNEQFF. The DNA of the CDR3 is TGCGCCAGCAGCTTGAGGGAGGGCCAGGGCAATGAGCAGTTCTTC.

The chain links TRBV7-9 to TRBJ2-7; 10 nucleotides agree with TRBD2. CDR1 and CDR2 (germline): SEHNR, FQNEAQ (reference sequence). Trimming took 8 bases from V and 6 from J; bases not matched to a gene: 4. CDR3 size: 12 residues. Here the CDR3 reads CASVAGGGEQYF. The CDR3 DNA reads TGTGCCAGCGTAGCGGGGGGCGGCGAGCAGTACTTC.

This clonotype was observed a few times. V usage is TRBV19 and J usage is TRBJ1-1, with D possibly being TRBD1 (5 bases). The CDR3 is made up of 14 amino acids. Between the trimmed V and J ends, which lost 7 bases and 5 bases, there was a span of 17 bases. Germline values: CDR1 LNHDA, CDR2 SQIVND (reference sequence). The chain's CDR3 is CASTFGARGTEAFF. CDR3 nucleotide sequence: TGTGCCAGTACCTTTGGGGCCCGGGGAACTGAAGCTTTCTTT.

V is TRBV5-4 and J is TRBJ2-5; D is uncertain. The V end was cut by 0 bases, the J end by 3 bases, with 9 bases between. The CDR3 spans 14 residues. Germline loops: CDR1 SGHNT, CDR2 YYREEE (reference sequence). The CDR3 loop is CASSLDSQEETQYF. The CDR3 coding sequence is TGTGCCAGCAGCTTGGACAGCCAAGAAGAGACCCAGTACTTC.